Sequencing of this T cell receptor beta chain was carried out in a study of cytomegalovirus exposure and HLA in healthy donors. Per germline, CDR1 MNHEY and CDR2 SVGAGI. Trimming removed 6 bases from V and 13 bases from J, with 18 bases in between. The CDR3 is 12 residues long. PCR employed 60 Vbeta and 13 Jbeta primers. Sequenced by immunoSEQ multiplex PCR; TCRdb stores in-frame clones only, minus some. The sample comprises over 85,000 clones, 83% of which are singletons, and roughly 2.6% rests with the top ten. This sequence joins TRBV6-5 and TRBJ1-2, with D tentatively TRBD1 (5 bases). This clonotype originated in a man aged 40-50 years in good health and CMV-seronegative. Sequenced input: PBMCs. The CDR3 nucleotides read TGTGCCAGCAGCGACAGTCCCTTGACGGGCACCTTC. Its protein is CASSDSPLTGTF.